Listed here are 22 T cell receptor beta chains from one sample, sequenced in a study of blood T cells in healthy people across ages. A sample-barcoded 5' primer and a J-beta primer mix were used in a second PCR of about 6 to 12 cycles. TCRdb re-called the 5' RACE reads with MiXCR, one entry per CDR3 protein. Altogether about 590,000 distinct CDR3 sequences are present, roughly 31% being singletons, with the ten largest covering approximately 14%. Specimen: blood. The receptor set was obtained from a woman aged 80 or over in good health.

Details on this clonotype: Mismatch with germline at one junction end may stem from a read error. This chain links TRBV12-3 or TRBV12-4 with TRBJ2-7, with 7 bases lining up with TRBD1. The CDR3 totals 15 residues. The CDR3 protein is CAGSPQTGSSYEQYF. The CDR3 DNA sequence: TGTGCCGGCAGCCCCCAGACAGGGAGCTCCTACGAGCAGTACTTC.

This clonotype was counted a few times. The V and J genes are TRBV10-2 and TRBJ1-1; 10 nucleotides match TRBD1. Germline CDR1 reads WSHSY; CDR2 reads SAAADI. The J segment lost 1 base and the V segment lost 3 bases, leaving 8 bases of the junction unmatched. This CDR3 is built from 17 residues. CDR3 protein: CASSERDRGPSNTEAFF. The CDR3 bases are TGCGCCAGCAGTGAACGGGACAGGGGACCTTCGAACACTGAAGCTTTCTTT.

This clonotype was found a few times. CDR3 loop: CASSPTRDSNSPLHF. CDR3 DNA: TGCGCCAGCAGCCCTACCAGGGACAGCAATTCACCCCTCCACTTT. The rearrangement links TRBV4-3 to TRBJ1-6; TRBD1 aligns across 7 bases. Losses at the gene ends were 4 bases for V and 7 bases for J; bases not matched to a gene: 7. Germline V gives CDR1 LGHNA, CDR2 YSLEER. This CDR3 is built from 15 residues.

This clonotype has a count of ten or more. The rearrangement joins TRBV4-1 to TRBJ2-7; 9 positions match TRBD1. Trimming removed 0 bases from V and 2 bases from J; junction bases left unmatched: 2. The CDR3 loop spans 15 amino acids. CDR1 MGHRA and CDR2 YSYEKL come from the germline V gene. CDR3 nucleotides: TGCGCCAGCAGCCAAGAGGGACAGGGTCCCTACGAGCAGTACTTC. Amino acids: CASSQEGQGPYEQYF.

The genes are TRBV13 and TRBJ2-4, with 11 positions matching TRBD2. Germline V CDR1 and CDR2: PRHDT, FYEKMQ (reference sequence). The J segment lost 10 bases and the V segment lost 5 bases, leaving 13 bases of the junction unmatched. CDR3 length: 16 amino acids. For the CDR3, the DNA is TGTGCCAGCAGCCAGACTAGCGGGAACTCGGAGGTTATTCAGTACTTC. The encoded protein is CASSQTSGNSEVIQYF.

This clonotype has only a few counts. This rearrangement joins TRBV25-1 to TRBJ1-2; D might be TRBD1 (5 bases). Trimming took off 6 bases at V and 7 bases at J, with 15 bases between the two ends. Germline-derived CDR1 and CDR2 are MGHDK and SYGVNS. The CDR3 loop spans 13 amino acids. This CDR3 reads CASSPGRGGGYTF. Here the CDR3 DNA reads TGTGCCAGCAGCCCGGGACGGGGGGGTGGCTACACCTTC.

The sample holds many counts of this clonotype. The chain is built from TRBV7-2 and TRBJ2-1, with TRBD2 identical over 7 bases. The germline gives CDR1 SGHTA, CDR2 FQGNSA. Germline trimming cut 4 bases from V and 8 bases from J; bases unmatched to any gene: 14. This CDR3 has 16 residues. CDR3 sequence: CASSSYLRGGGDEQFF. In DNA, the CDR3 is TGTGCCAGCAGCTCATATCTCCGCGGGGGAGGGGATGAGCAGTTCTTC. The variable domain in full, completed from reference TRBV7-2 and TRBJ2-1, reads GAGVSQSPSNKVTEKGKDVELRCDPISGHTALYWYRQSLGQGLEFLIYFQGNSAPDKSGLPSDRFSAERTGGSVSTLTIQRTQQEDSAVYLCASSSYLRGGGDEQFFGPGTRLTVL.

This clonotype was seen ten or more times. J is TRBJ2-5 and V is TRBV20-1, with 7 bases that match TRBD2. The CDR3 covers 14 residues. Germline V gene data show CDR1 as DFQATT and CDR2 as SNEGSKA (reference sequence). The V segment lost 2 bases and the J segment 3 bases; nucleotides outside the gene matches: 6. The CDR3 here is CSARYPGGKETQYF. The CDR3 DNA sequence: TGCAGTGCTAGATATCCGGGGGGAAAAGAGACCCAGTACTTC.

This chain connects TRBV18 to TRBJ1-6, with 7 bases identical to TRBD1. V shed 3 bases, J shed 7 bases, and the junction held 12 bases outside the gene matches. The CDR3 length is 17 residues. CDR1 and CDR2 from the germline V gene are KGHSH and LQKENI. CDR3 bases: TGTGCCAGCTCACCCACGACAGGGAAGATCGAAAATTCACCCCTCCACTTT. Protein: CASSPTTGKIENSPLHF.

Concerning this clonotype: A much bigger clone sits one base away, suggesting this may be a read error. The V and J genes are TRBV11-2 and TRBJ2-1; TRBD1 aligns across 8 bases. Gene TRBJ2-7 matches the end of the DNA better, so the J call may be wrong. CDR3 size: 15 residues. Looked up from germline, CDR1 is SGHAT and CDR2 is FQNNGV. The CDR3 DNA reads TGTGCCAGCAGCTTTTCCGGGACAGGTTACAATGAGCAGTACTTC. Translated, it gives CASSFSGTGYNEQYF.

This clonotype was recorded many times. The chain employs TRBV9 and TRBJ2-1; 8 bases map to TRBD2. The CDR3 is 14 amino acids. Germline CDR1 reads SGDLS; CDR2 reads YYNGEE. V trimming: 4 bases; J trimming: 6 bases; junction bases outside the gene matches: 6. The CDR3 nucleotides are TGTGCCAGCAGCCCCCGGACTAGCAGCAATGAGCAGTTCTTC. Encoded protein: CASSPRTSSNEQFF. The whole variable domain, filled in from reference TRBV9 and TRBJ2-1, reads DSGVTQTPKHLITATGQRVTLRCSPRSGDLSVYWYQQSLDQGLQFLIQYYNGEERAKGNILERFSAQQFPDLHSELNLSSLELGDSALYFCASSPRTSSNEQFFGPGTRLTVL.

This clonotype was recorded at least ten times. A read error may be the cause here, since a much bigger clone is one base away. This chain uses TRBV24-1 with TRBJ2-1, with 9 nucleotides matching TRBD1. The J call may be in error: the DNA end matches TRBJ2-7 better. Germline V gene lookup returns CDR1 KGHDR and CDR2 SFDVKD. This CDR3 has 17 amino acids. As DNA, the CDR3 is TGTGCCACCAGTGATTTGGGGGGACAGGGCGCCTACAATGAGCAGTACTTC. Protein sequence: CATSDLGGQGAYNEQYF.

This clonotype was seen more than once but under ten times. Just one base apart from a much larger clone, this may be a read error. The CDR3 DNA reads TGCGCCAGCAGCACCAACATCCCGGGACAGGAAAAAAACACTGAAGCTTTCTTT. Its translation: CASSTNIPGQEKNTEAFF. This rearrangement joins TRBV4-1 to TRBJ1-1; 8 positions agree with TRBD1. Germline CDR1 MGHRA, CDR2 YSYEKL. The CDR3 runs to 18 residues. After removal of 5 bases from V and 2 bases from J, the junction contained 16 bases not matched to a gene.

In its sample, this clonotype was seen a few times. A single base separates this from a much larger clone, so it may be a read error. The rearrangement joins TRBV6-5 to TRBJ2-5; D could derive from TRBD1 or TRBD2 (5 bases each). The V gene lost 3 bases and the J gene lost 11 bases, with 22 bases spanning the gap. Germline V gives CDR1 MNHEY, CDR2 SVGAGI. The length of the CDR3 is 15 residues. CDR3 amino acids: CASSYRTLAGNEQYF. The CDR3 DNA reads TGTGCCAGCAGTTATCGGACACTGGCGGGTAATGAGCAGTACTTC.

This clonotype has just a few counts. J is TRBJ1-1 and V is TRBV7-2; D gene ambiguous. Trimming pared 3 bases from V and 1 base from J, leaving 6 bases between. The length of the CDR3 is 13 residues. The germline CDR1 and CDR2 sequences are SGHTA and FQGNSA. CDR3 in DNA: TGTGCCAGCAGCTTTGTCGAGAACACTGAAGCTTTCTTT. It is translated as CASSFVENTEAFF. Supplemented by reference TRBV7-2 and TRBJ1-1, the full variable domain reads GAGVSQSPSNKVTEKGKDVELRCDPISGHTALYWYRQSLGQGLEFLIYFQGNSAPDKSGLPSDRFSAERTGGSVSTLTIQRTQQEDSAVYLCASSFVENTEAFFGQGTRLTVV.

This clonotype was detected only a few times. The V and J genes are TRBV27 and TRBJ2-7, with D maybe TRBD1 (5 bases). The V gene's germline CDR1 is MNHEY and CDR2 SMNVEV (reference sequence). The ends were cut back, 4 bases at V and 3 bases at J, with 16 bases in the middle. This CDR3 comprises 15 residues. The CDR3 nucleotides read TGTGCCAGCAGTTCCCCGTCAAGGGGTGACTACGAGCAGTACTTC. This gives the protein CASSSPSRGDYEQYF.

The chain employs TRBV18 and TRBJ1-5; D not certain. The CDR3 length is 13 residues. The V gene's germline CDR1 is KGHSH and CDR2 LQKENI. CDR3 sequence: CTTSVGSNQPQHF. CDR3 DNA: TGTACCACCTCAGTAGGTAGCAATCAGCCCCAGCATTTT.

This clonotype has just a few counts. The chain has TRBV28 and TRBJ1-6, with 8 bases that match TRBD1. The junction had 14 bases not matched to a gene; V was cut back by 7 bases and J by 12 bases. Germline CDR1 is MDHEN and CDR2 is SYDVKM. There are 15 residues in the CDR3. The CDR3 region is CASTDRGRGLEPLHF. Here the CDR3 DNA reads TGTGCCAGCACCGATAGGGGCAGGGGGCTTGAACCCCTCCACTTT.

This clonotype was counted ten times or more. The chain is built from TRBV6-1 and TRBJ1-4, with 7 bases fitting TRBD1. The germline gives CDR1 MNHNS, CDR2 SASEGT. The CDR3 loop spans 14 amino acids. V shed 3 bases and J 8 bases; nucleotides not matched to a gene: 6. CDR3 region: CASSETGFREKLFF. DNA of the CDR3: TGTGCCAGCAGTGAGACAGGGTTCAGGGAAAAACTGTTTTTT.

This clonotype was counted at least ten times. The rearrangement uses TRBV7-2 and TRBJ2-1; 7 nucleotides align to TRBD2. Germline values: CDR1 SGHTA, CDR2 FQGNSA. The V and J ends lost 4 bases and 9 bases, in that order; junction bases with no gene match: 12. The length of the CDR3 is 15 residues. The DNA of the CDR3 is TGTGCCAGCAGCTCTCCGGGACTACTCGGTCTTGAGCAGTTCTTC. Translating gives CASSSPGLLGLEQFF.

This clonotype was found many times. The chain is built from TRBV20-1 and TRBJ2-5; 9 nucleotides match TRBD1. This CDR3 is 13 amino acids long. Trimming at V came to 6 bases and at J to 2 bases, leaving 4 bases not matched to a gene. Germline V gene data show CDR1 as DFQATT and CDR2 as SNEGSKA (reference sequence). CDR3 amino acids: CSALDRGQETQYF. CDR3 bases: TGCAGTGCGCTTGACAGGGGGCAAGAGACCCAGTACTTC.

The chain links TRBV11-2 to TRBJ2-3, with D unclear. Germline V gene sequence: CDR1 SGHAT, CDR2 FQNNGV. Trimming took off 6 bases at V and 5 bases at J, with 15 bases between the two ends. CDR3 length: 14 residues. The CDR3 nucleotides read TGTGCCAGCAGATCCGGAGTCCCCGTAGATACGCAGTATTTT. Translating gives CASRSGVPVDTQYF.